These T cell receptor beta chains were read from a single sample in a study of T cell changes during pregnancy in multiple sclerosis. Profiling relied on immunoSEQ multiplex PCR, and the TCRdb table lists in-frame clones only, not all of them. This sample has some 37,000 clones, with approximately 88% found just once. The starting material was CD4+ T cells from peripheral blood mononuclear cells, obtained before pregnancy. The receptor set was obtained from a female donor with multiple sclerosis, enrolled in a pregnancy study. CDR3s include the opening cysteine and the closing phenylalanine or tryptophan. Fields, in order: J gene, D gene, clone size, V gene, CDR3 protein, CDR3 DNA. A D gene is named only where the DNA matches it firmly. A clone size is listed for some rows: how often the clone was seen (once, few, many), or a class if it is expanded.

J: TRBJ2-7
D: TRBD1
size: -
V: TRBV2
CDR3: CASRANRGSEQYF
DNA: TGTGCCAGCAGAGCCAACAGGGGGTCCGAGCAGTACTTC

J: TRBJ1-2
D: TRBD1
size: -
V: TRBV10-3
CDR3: CAISLRDRGLNYGCTF
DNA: TGTGCCATCAGTCTCCGGGACAGGGGTCTGAACTATGGCTGCACCTTC

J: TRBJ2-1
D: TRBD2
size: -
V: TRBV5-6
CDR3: CASSLRTQRGTSNEQFF
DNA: TGTGCCAGCAGCCTACGGACCCAGCGGGGAACCAGCAATGAGCAGTTCTTC

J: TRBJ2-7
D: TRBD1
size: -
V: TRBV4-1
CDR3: CASSRTQGGSYEQYF
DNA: TGCGCCAGCAGCCGAACACAGGGGGGCTCCTACGAGCAGTACTTC

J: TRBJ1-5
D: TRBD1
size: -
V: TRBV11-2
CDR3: CASSLTGTGDQPQHF
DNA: TGTGCCAGCAGCTTAACCGGGACAGGGGATCAGCCCCAGCATTTT

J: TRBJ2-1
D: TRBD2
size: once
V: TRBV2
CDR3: CASSKGTSSYNEQFF
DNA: TGTGCCAGCAGTAAAGGGACTAGCTCCTACAATGAGCAGTTCTTC

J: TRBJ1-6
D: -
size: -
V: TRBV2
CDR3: CALARSSYNSPLHF
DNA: TGTGCCCTCGCTAGGAGCTCCTATAATTCACCCCTCCACTTT

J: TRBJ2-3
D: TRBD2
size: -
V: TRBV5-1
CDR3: CASSLSLAGGLTDTQYF
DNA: TGCGCCAGCAGCTTGAGTCTAGCGGGAGGTCTAACAGATACGCAGTATTTT

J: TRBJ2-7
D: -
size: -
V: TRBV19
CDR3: CASSQLTGGQPKVQYF
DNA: TGTGCCAGTAGCCAACTAACGGGCGGGCAGCCTAAGGTGCAGTACTTC

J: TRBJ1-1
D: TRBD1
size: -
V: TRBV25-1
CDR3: CASSEATGSTEAFF
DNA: TGTGCCAGCAGTGAGGCGACAGGGTCCACTGAAGCTTTCTTT

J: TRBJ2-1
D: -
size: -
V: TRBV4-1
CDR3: CASSQDRLGSGNEQFF
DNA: TGCGCCAGCAGCCAAGATAGACTCGGGTCGGGGAATGAGCAGTTCTTC

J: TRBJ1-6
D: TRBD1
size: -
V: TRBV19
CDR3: CASSITGTGTNSPLHF
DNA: TGTGCCAGTAGTATAACCGGGACAGGGACGAATTCACCCCTCCACTTT

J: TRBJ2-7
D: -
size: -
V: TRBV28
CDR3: CASSPPGTSFYEQYF
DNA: TGTGCCAGCAGTCCCCCGGGGACAAGTTTTTACGAGCAGTACTTC

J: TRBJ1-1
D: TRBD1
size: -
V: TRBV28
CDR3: CASSLNPRGQLNTEAFF
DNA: TGTGCCAGCAGTTTAAATCCCCGGGGACAGTTGAACACTGAAGCTTTCTTT

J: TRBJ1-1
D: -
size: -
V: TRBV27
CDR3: CASRQTGSRGNTEAFF
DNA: TGTGCCAGCAGGCAAACCGGGTCCAGGGGGAACACTGAAGCTTTCTTT

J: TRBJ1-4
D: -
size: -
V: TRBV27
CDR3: CASSLVQGQNEKLFF
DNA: TGTGCCAGCAGTTTAGTGCAGGGGCAAAACGAAAAACTGTTTTTT

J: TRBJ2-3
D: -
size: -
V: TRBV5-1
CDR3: CASRASTDTQYF
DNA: TGCGCCAGCAGAGCTAGCACAGATACGCAGTATTTT

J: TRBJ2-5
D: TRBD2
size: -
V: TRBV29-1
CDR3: CSVGTSGTETQYF
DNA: TGCAGCGTTGGGACTAGCGGGACGGAGACCCAGTACTTC

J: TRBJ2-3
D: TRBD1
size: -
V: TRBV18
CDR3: CASSLKGQGTDTQYF
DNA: TGTGCCAGCTCACTGAAGGGACAGGGGACAGATACGCAGTATTTT

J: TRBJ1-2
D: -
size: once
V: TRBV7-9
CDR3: CASSLGTKGGYTF
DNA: TGTGCCAGCAGCTTAGGGACAAAAGGGGGCTACACCTTC

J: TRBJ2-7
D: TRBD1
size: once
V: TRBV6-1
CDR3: CASSATGWQYF
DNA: TGTGCCAGCAGTGCGACAGGGTGGCAGTACTTC

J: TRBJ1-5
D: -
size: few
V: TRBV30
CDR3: CAWSQGQGGNQPQHF
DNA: TGTGCCTGGAGCCAGGGGCAGGGAGGCAATCAGCCCCAGCATTTT

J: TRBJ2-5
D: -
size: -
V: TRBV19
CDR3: CASSMGDMRETQYF
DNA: TGTGCCAGTAGTATGGGGGACATGCGGGAGACCCAGTACTTC

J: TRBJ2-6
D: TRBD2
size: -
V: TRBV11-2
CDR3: CASSPGLAGHGANVLTF
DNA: TGTGCCAGCAGCCCCGGACTAGCGGGTCATGGGGCCAACGTCCTGACTTTC

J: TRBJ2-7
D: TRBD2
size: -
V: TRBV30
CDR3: CAWVTTSGSHEQYF
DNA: TGTGCCTGGGTTACGACTAGCGGGAGCCACGAGCAGTACTTC

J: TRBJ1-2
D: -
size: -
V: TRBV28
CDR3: CASSLASRHGYTF
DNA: TGTGCCAGCAGTTTAGCCTCGCGGCACGGCTACACCTTC

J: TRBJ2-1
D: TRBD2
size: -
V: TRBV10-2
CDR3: CASSRTSGRPTEQFF
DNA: TGCGCCAGCAGTAGGACTAGCGGGAGACCGACCGAGCAGTTCTTC

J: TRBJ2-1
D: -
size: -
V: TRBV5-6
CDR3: CASSLVVTSNYNEQFF
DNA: TGTGCCAGCAGCTTGGTTGTGACATCTAACTACAATGAGCAGTTCTTC

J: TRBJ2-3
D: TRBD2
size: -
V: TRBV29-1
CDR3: CSVEDMVASGSRTDTQYF
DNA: TGCAGCGTTGAAGATATGGTGGCTAGCGGGAGCAGAACAGATACGCAGTATTTT

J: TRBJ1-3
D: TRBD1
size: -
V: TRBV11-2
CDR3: CASSRGTASGNTIYF
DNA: TGTGCCAGCAGCCGTGGGACAGCCTCTGGAAACACCATATATTTT

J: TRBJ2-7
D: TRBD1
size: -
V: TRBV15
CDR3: CATSRTPGQGYEQYF
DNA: TGTGCCACCAGCAGAACTCCGGGACAGGGGTACGAGCAGTACTTC

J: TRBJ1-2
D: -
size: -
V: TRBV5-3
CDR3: CARSLRSGEIGVVDYGYTF
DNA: TGTGCCAGAAGCTTGCGGTCAGGGGAAATAGGGGTAGTTGACTATGGCTACACCTTC

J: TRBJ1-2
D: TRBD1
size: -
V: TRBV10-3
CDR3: CAISEAGTGYGYTF
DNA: TGTGCCATCAGTGAGGCCGGGACAGGGTATGGCTACACCTTC

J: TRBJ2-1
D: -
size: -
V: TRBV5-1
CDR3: CASSTGMYNEQFF
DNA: TGCGCCAGCAGCACCGGGATGTACAATGAGCAGTTCTTC

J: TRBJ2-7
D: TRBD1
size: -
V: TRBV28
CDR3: CASSNHDRASYEQYF
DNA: TGTGCCAGCAGTAACCACGACAGGGCCTCCTACGAGCAGTACTTC

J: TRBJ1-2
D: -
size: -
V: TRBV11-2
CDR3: CASSFNPGGDYGYTF
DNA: TGTGCCAGCAGCTTTAATCCTGGAGGGGACTATGGCTACACCTTC

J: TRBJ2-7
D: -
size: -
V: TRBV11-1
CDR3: CASSSTYEQYF
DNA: TGTGCCAGCAGCTCCACCTACGAGCAGTACTTC

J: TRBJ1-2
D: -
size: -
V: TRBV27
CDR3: CASSFKGYGYTF
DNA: TGTGCCAGCAGTTTCAAGGGGTATGGCTACACCTTC

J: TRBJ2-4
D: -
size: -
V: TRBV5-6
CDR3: CASTYLSKNIQYF
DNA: TGTGCCAGCACCTACCTTAGTAAAAACATTCAGTACTTC

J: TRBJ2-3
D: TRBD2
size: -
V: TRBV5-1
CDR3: CASSLGVAGVATDTQYF
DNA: TGCGCCAGCAGCTTGGGAGTAGCGGGAGTTGCGACAGATACGCAGTATTTT

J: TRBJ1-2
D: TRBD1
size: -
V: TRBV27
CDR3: CASSSRTGRDGYTF
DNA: TGTGCCAGCAGCTCTCGGACAGGGCGGGATGGCTACACCTTC